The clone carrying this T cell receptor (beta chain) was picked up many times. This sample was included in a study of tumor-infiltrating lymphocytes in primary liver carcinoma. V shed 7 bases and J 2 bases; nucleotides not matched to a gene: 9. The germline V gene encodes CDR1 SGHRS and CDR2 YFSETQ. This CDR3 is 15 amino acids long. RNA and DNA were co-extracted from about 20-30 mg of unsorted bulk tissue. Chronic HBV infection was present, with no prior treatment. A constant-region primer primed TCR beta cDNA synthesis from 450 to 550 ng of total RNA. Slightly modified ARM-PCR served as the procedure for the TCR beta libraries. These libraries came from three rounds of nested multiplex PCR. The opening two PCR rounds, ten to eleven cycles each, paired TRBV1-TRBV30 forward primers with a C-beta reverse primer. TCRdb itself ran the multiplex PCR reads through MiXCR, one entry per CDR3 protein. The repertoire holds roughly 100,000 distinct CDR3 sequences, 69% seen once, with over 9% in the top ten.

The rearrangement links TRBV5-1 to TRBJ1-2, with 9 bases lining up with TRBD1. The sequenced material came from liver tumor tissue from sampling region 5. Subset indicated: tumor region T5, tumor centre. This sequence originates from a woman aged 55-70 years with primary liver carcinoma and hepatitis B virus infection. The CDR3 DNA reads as TGCGCCAGCCGGATAAGGACAGGGGCAAACTATGGCTACACCTTC. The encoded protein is CASRIRTGANYGYTF.